This T cell receptor (beta chain) was sequenced in a study of blood T cell repertoires in COVID-19. Trimming removed 2 bases at V and 4 bases at J, with 14 bases between. This CDR3 contains 15 residues. Germline CDR1 is SGHTA and CDR2 is FQGNSA. Profiling relied on immunoSEQ multiplex PCR, and the TCRdb table lists in-frame clones only, not all of them. The data contain some 300,000 clones, approximately 86% of them singletons. The specimen sequenced was peripheral blood. The sequence was obtained from a woman between 50 and 59 years old with active or convalescent COVID-19. This rearrangement joins TRBV7-2 to TRBJ1-2, with D unresolved. CDR3 sequence reads: CASSLYLHRFYGYTF. CDR3 DNA sequence: TGTGCCAGCAGCTTATATCTGCACCGGTTCTATGGCTACACCTTC.